These T cell receptor beta chains were read from a single sample in a study of regulatory T cells in long-lasting Graves disease. TCRdb fed the multiplex PCR reads into MiXCR, producing one record per CDR3 protein. The data contain about 430,000 distinct CDR3 sequences, around 16% of them seen just once; the ten biggest clones take up about 7.8%. The same data also went into a second study, on T cells in Graves' hyperthyroidism and ophthalmopathy.

Sequencing used peripheral blood mononuclear cells (PBMCs), obtained at new diagnosis, from a patient treated with antithyroid drugs. The receptor source for this set is a woman aged 35 to 49 with Graves disease. Each CDR3 is given with its conserved first and last residue. Each record gives: clone size, V gene, J gene, CDR3 length, D gene, CDR3 protein, CDR3 DNA. D genes are given only for firm matches. A clone size is listed for some rows: how often the clone was seen (once, few, many), or a class if it is expanded.

>once|TRBV20-1|TRBJ2-1|14|TRBD1
CSARPTGGNNEQFF
TGCAGTGCTAGACCTACAGGGGGCAACAATGAGCAGTTCTTC
>many|TRBV28|TRBJ2-4|16|NA
CASSFLSAESVNIQYF
TGTGCCAGCAGTTTCCTCTCCGCAGAATCCGTAAACATTCAGTACTTC
>NA|TRBV7-3|TRBJ2-3|13|TRBD2
CASNGGGSNTQYF
TGTGCCAGCAACGGGGGAGGGAGCAATACGCAGTATTTT
>many|TRBV20-1|TRBJ2-1|13|NA
CSVRDISYNEQFF
TGCAGTGTCCGGGATATTTCCTACAATGAGCAGTTCTTC
>many|TRBV12-5|TRBJ2-1|13|NA
CASGFAGVGEQFF
TGTGCTAGTGGTTTTGCAGGGGTTGGGGAGCAGTTCTTC
>NA|TRBV2|TRBJ2-7|17|TRBD2
CASSWTSGRGSSYEQYF
TGTGCCAGCAGTTGGACTAGCGGGAGGGGGAGCTCCTACGAGCAGTACTTC
>NA|TRBV6-7|TRBJ1-5|14|TRBD1
CANRDREAIQPQHF
TGTGCCAACCGGGACAGGGAGGCGATCCAGCCCCAGCATTTT
>few|TRBV5-6|TRBJ1-2|15|NA
CASSLTVGHSYGYTF
TGTGCCAGCAGCTTGACGGTGGGACACTCCTATGGCTACACCTTC
>few|TRBV10-3|TRBJ2-3|18|TRBD1
CAIRDTGQGAGSTDTQYF
TGTGCCATCAGGGATACTGGACAGGGGGCGGGGAGCACAGATACGCAGTATTTT
>NA|TRBV10-3|TRBJ2-7|12|NA
CAISDISYEQYF
TGTGCCATCAGTGACATCTCCTACGAGCAGTACTTC
>many|TRBV29-1|TRBJ2-3|15|NA
CSVEGGLGYTDTQYF
TGCAGCGTTGAAGGGGGGTTGGGATACACAGATACGCAGTATTTT
>many|TRBV12-3/TRBV12-4|TRBJ1-1|12|NA
CASSFRVTEAFF
TGTGCCAGCAGTTTCAGGGTAACTGAAGCTTTCTTT
>few|TRBV19|TRBJ2-2|13|NA
CASIQKNTGELFF
TGTGCCAGTATCCAAAAGAACACCGGGGAGCTGTTTTTT
>many|TRBV11-2|TRBJ1-5|16|TRBD1
CASSLGAGGIAQPQHF
TGTGCCAGCAGCTTAGGTGCAGGGGGCATAGCTCAGCCCCAGCATTTT
>many|TRBV20-1|TRBJ2-3|16|TRBD2
CSARDPTSGFTDTQYF
TGCAGTGCTAGAGATCCGACTAGCGGGTTCACAGATACGCAGTATTTT
>NA|TRBV5-1|TRBJ2-5|14|NA
CASSLDGGSKTQYF
TGCGCCAGCAGCTTGGATGGGGGGTCGAAGACCCAGTACTTC
>many|TRBV7-2|TRBJ1-6|15|NA
CASSLAAAMNSPLHF
TGTGCCAGCAGCTTAGCCGCAGCGATGAATTCACCCCTCCACTTT
>NA|TRBV2|TRBJ2-3|13|NA
CASQPGRTDTQYF
TGTGCCAGCCAGCCTGGACGGACAGATACGCAGTATTTT
>NA|TRBV5-6|TRBJ2-3|16|TRBD2
CASSFLGLAAPGTQYF
TGTGCCAGCAGCTTTTTGGGACTAGCGGCTCCTGGCACGCAGTATTTT
>NA|TRBV5-6|TRBJ2-5|13|NA
CASSLGTEGTQYF
TGTGCCAGCAGCTTGGGGACAGAGGGGACCCAGTACTTC
>many|TRBV2|TRBJ2-7|15|NA
CASSEGSSNFYEQYF
TGTGCCAGCAGTGAGGGGTCTAGCAATTTCTACGAGCAGTACTTC
>few|TRBV28|TRBJ1-5|15|NA
CASSFVQASNQPQHF
TGTGCCAGCAGTTTCGTGCAGGCTAGCAATCAGCCCCAGCATTTT
>NA|TRBV25-1|TRBJ2-1|14|NA
CASSGRGKHYEQFF
TGTGCCAGCAGTGGCCGAGGAAAACACTATGAGCAGTTCTTC
>many|TRBV7-8|TRBJ1-6|16|TRBD1
CASSLARRGNNSPLHF
TGTGCCAGCAGCTTAGCCCGCAGGGGGAACAATTCACCCCTCCACTTT
>many|TRBV29-1|TRBJ1-2|12|NA
CSVELGVGGYTF
TGCAGCGTTGAGCTGGGGGTCGGGGGCTACACCTTC
>NA|TRBV7-6|TRBJ1-2|18|TRBD1
CASSSANLPGQTNYGYTF
TGTGCCAGCAGCTCCGCCAATCTACCGGGACAGACTAACTATGGCTACACCTTC
>NA|TRBV5-4|TRBJ1-1|16|NA
CASSLAQGGGGTEAFF
TGTGCCAGCAGCTTGGCGCAAGGCGGGGGAGGGACTGAAGCTTTCTTT
>many|TRBV5-5|TRBJ2-1|18|TRBD2
CASSQGLAGATINNEQFF
TGTGCCAGCAGCCAAGGACTAGCGGGAGCTACTATCAACAATGAGCAGTTCTTC
>many|TRBV7-9|TRBJ2-3|14|TRBD2
CASSLYRGGDTQYF
TGTGCCAGCAGCTTATATCGGGGAGGGGATACGCAGTATTTT
>many|TRBV2|TRBJ2-2|15|TRBD2
CASRTSGANTGELFF
TGTGCCAGCCGGACTAGCGGAGCGAACACCGGGGAGCTGTTTTTT
>many|TRBV11-3|TRBJ2-7|13|TRBD1
CASSRDRNYEQYF
TGTGCCAGCAGCCGGGACAGGAACTACGAGCAGTACTTC
>many|TRBV2|TRBJ2-3|14|TRBD2
CASTLAGASDTQYF
TGTGCCAGCACTCTAGCGGGAGCTTCAGATACGCAGTATTTT
>many|TRBV12-3/TRBV12-4|TRBJ2-1|16|NA
CASSRGLGETVNEQFF
TGTGCCAGCAGTCGGGGGTTGGGGGAGACCGTCAATGAGCAGTTCTTC
>many|TRBV7-9|TRBJ2-1|15|NA
CASSLTASSYNEQFF
TGTGCCAGCAGTTTGACAGCGAGCTCCTACAATGAGCAGTTCTTC
>NA|TRBV4-2|TRBJ2-1|17|NA
CASSQEIWGALRDEQFF
TGTGCCAGCAGCCAAGAAATATGGGGAGCGCTCCGGGATGAGCAGTTCTTC